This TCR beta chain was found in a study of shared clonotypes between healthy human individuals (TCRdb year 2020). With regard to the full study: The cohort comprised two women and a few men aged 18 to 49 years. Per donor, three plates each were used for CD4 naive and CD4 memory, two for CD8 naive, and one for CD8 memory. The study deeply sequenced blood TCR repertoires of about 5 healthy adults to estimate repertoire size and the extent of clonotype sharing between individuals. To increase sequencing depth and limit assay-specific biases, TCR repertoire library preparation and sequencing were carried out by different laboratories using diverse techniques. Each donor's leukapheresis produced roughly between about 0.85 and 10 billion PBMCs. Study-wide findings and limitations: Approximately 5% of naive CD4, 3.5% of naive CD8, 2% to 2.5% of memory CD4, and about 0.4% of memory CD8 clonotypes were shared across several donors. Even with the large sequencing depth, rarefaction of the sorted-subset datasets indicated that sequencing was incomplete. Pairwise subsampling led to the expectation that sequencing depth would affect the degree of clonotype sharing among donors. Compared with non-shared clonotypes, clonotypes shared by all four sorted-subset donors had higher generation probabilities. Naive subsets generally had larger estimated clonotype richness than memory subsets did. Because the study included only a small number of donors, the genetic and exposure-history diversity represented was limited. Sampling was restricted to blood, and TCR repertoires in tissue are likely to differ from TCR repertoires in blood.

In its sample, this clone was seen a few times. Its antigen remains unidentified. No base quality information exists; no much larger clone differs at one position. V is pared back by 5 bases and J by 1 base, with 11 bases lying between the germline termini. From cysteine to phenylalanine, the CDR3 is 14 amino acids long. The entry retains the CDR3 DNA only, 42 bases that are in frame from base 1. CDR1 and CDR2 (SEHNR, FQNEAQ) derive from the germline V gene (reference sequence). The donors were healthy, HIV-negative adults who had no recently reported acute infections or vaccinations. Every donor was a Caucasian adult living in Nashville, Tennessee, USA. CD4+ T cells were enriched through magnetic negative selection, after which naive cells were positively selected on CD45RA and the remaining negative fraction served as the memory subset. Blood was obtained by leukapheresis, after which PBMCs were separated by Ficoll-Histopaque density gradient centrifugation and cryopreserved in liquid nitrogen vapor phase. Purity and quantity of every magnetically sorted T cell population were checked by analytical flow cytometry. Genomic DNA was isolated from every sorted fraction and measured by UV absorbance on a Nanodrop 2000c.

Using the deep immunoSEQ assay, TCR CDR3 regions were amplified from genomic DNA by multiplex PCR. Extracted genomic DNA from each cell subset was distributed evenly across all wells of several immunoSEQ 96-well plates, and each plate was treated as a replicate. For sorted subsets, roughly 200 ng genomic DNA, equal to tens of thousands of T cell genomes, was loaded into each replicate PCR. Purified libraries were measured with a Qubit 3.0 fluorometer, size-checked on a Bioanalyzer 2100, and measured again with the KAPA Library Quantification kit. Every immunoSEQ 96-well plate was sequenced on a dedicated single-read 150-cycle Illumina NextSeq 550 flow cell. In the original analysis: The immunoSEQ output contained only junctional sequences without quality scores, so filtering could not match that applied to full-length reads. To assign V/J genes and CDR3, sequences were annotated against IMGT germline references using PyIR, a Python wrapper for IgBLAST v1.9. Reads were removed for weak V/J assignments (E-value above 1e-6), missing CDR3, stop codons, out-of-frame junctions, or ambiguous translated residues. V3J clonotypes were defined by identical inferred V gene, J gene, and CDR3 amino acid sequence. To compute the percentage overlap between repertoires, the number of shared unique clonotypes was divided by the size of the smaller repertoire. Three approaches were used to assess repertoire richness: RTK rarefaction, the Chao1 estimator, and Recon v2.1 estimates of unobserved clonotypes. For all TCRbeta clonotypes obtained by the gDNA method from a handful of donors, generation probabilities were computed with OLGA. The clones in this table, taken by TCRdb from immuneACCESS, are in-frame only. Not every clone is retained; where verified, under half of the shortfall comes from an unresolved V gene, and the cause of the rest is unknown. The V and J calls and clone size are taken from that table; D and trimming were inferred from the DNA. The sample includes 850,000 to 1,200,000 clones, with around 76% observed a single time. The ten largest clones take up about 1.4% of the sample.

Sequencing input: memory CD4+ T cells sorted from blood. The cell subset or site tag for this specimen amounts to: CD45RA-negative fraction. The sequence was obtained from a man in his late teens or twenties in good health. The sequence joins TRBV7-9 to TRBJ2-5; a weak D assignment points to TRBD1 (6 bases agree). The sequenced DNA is TGTGCCAGCAGCCGATGGGACACCCAAGAGACCCAGTACTTC. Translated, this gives CASSRWDTQETQYF.